This T cell receptor beta chain was sequenced for a study of shared clonotypes between healthy human individuals. Overall study findings and caveats: Sampling was confined to blood; repertoires within tissues likely differ.

In germline, CDR1 is SGHRS, CDR2 YFSETQ. This CDR3 contains 14 residues. V lost 0 bases to trimming and J lost 5 bases, with 11 bases between them. Each cell subset's genomic DNA was divided evenly among several immunoSEQ plates. The protocol was immunoSEQ multiplex PCR, while the TCRdb copy is restricted to in-frame clones and leaves out a portion. The sample carries hundreds of thousands of clones, around 78% recorded once. This clone has more than one count but fewer than ten. No antigen is known for it. This chain links TRBV5-1 with TRBJ1-1; D is possibly TRBD1 (6 bases). Specimen: memory CD4+ T cells sorted from blood. Subset: CD45RA-negative fraction. This TCR came from a woman in her thirties in good health. The chain's CDR3 is CASSLEGVGTEAFF. The CDR3 DNA reads TGCGCCAGCAGCTTGGAGGGGGTTGGAACTGAAGCTTTCTTT.